These T cell receptor beta chains were read from a single sample in a study of blood T cell repertoires in COVID-19. Clones were sequenced by immunoSEQ multiplex PCR, and TCRdb holds only the in-frame ones, with some missing. Of some 120,000 clones in the sample, around 81% were seen once. The sequenced sample consisted of peripheral blood. The receptors shown here come from a human donor in a cohort sampled during active COVID-19. The CDR3 runs from the conserved cysteine through the conserved F or W. Fields, in order: V gene, clone size, D gene, J gene, CDR3 DNA, CDR3 protein. The D gene is left open where the match is weak. Expanded clones are given a class, and other clones once, few, many or no size at all.

v_call: TRBV11-3
clone_size: .
d_call: TRBD2
j_call: TRBJ2-2
cdr3_nt: TGTGCCAGCAGCGGTCAAGGAGGACTAGCTCCCACCGGGGAGCTGTTTTTT
cdr3_aa: CASSGQGGLAPTGELFF

v_call: TRBV6-5
clone_size: .
d_call: .
j_call: TRBJ2-2
cdr3_nt: TGTGCCAGCAGTCCCCGGGGCACCGGGGAGCTGTTTTTT
cdr3_aa: CASSPRGTGELFF

v_call: TRBV7-2
clone_size: once
d_call: .
j_call: TRBJ2-3
cdr3_nt: TGTGCCAGCAGCCTCGACAGAGTTAATACGCAGTATTTT
cdr3_aa: CASSLDRVNTQYF

v_call: TRBV25-1
clone_size: .
d_call: TRBD1
j_call: TRBJ1-2
cdr3_nt: TGTGCCAGCCAAGGACAGGGGGCGATTCGAGGCTATGGCTACACCTTC
cdr3_aa: CASQGQGAIRGYGYTF

v_call: TRBV10-3
clone_size: .
d_call: TRBD2
j_call: TRBJ2-5
cdr3_nt: TGTGCCATCAGTGAGTCTGGACTAGGGAGCAGAGAGACCCAGTACTTC
cdr3_aa: CAISESGLGSRETQYF

v_call: TRBV4-1
clone_size: .
d_call: TRBD2
j_call: TRBJ2-7
cdr3_nt: TGCGCCAGCAGCCATTCACCCCTACGGGGGACTAGGACCTACGAGCAGTACTTC
cdr3_aa: CASSHSPLRGTRTYEQYF

v_call: TRBV11-3
clone_size: .
d_call: TRBD2
j_call: TRBJ2-7
cdr3_nt: TGTGCCAGCAGCTTAGCCCTTCTAGCGGACGTTTACGAGCAGTACTTC
cdr3_aa: CASSLALLADVYEQYF

v_call: TRBV6-2/TRBV6-3
clone_size: .
d_call: TRBD2
j_call: TRBJ2-7
cdr3_nt: TGTGCCAGCAGTACCGGGACTAGCGGGAACGACGAGCAGTACTTC
cdr3_aa: CASSTGTSGNDEQYF

v_call: TRBV4-3
clone_size: .
d_call: TRBD1
j_call: TRBJ1-4
cdr3_nt: TGCGCCAGCAGAAAACAGGGGCGTACTAATGAAAAACTGTTTTTT
cdr3_aa: CASRKQGRTNEKLFF

v_call: TRBV5-1
clone_size: few
d_call: .
j_call: TRBJ2-5
cdr3_nt: TGCGCCAGCAGCTTCGGCGCAGGCCAAGAGACCCAGTACTTC
cdr3_aa: CASSFGAGQETQYF

v_call: TRBV7-9
clone_size: once
d_call: TRBD1
j_call: TRBJ1-1
cdr3_nt: TGTGCCAGCAGCCGGGGGACAGATGGGACTGAAGCTTTCTTT
cdr3_aa: CASSRGTDGTEAFF

v_call: TRBV2
clone_size: .
d_call: .
j_call: TRBJ2-3
cdr3_nt: TGTGCCAGCAAGGGGACGGGGGAATCAGATACGCAGTATTTT
cdr3_aa: CASKGTGESDTQYF

v_call: TRBV11-3
clone_size: .
d_call: .
j_call: TRBJ1-1
cdr3_nt: TGTGCCAGCAGCCCCAGCGGTAGTCCGGCTGAAGCTTTCTTT
cdr3_aa: CASSPSGSPAEAFF

v_call: TRBV7-3
clone_size: .
d_call: TRBD1
j_call: TRBJ2-3
cdr3_nt: TGTGCCAGCAGCCCCGAGGGACAGTATGTAGATACGCAGTATTTT
cdr3_aa: CASSPEGQYVDTQYF

v_call: TRBV7-6
clone_size: .
d_call: TRBD2
j_call: TRBJ2-6
cdr3_nt: TGTGCCAGCGGTCCTAGGCTAGCGGGAGGGTATTCTGGGGCCAACGTCCTGACTTTC
cdr3_aa: CASGPRLAGGYSGANVLTF

v_call: TRBV6-2/TRBV6-3
clone_size: .
d_call: TRBD2
j_call: TRBJ2-2
cdr3_nt: TGTGCCAGCAGTTGGGGCGGGGGGCCCGACACCGGGGAGCTGTTTTTT
cdr3_aa: CASSWGGGPDTGELFF

v_call: TRBV27
clone_size: few
d_call: .
j_call: TRBJ1-5
cdr3_nt: TGTGCCAGCAGTTCCACCGGGATTCATCAGCCCCAGCATTTT
cdr3_aa: CASSSTGIHQPQHF

v_call: TRBV11-2
clone_size: .
d_call: .
j_call: TRBJ2-7
cdr3_nt: TGTGCCAGCAGCTTACGGTTAGGGACACAATCCTTTCCCTACGAGCAGTACTTC
cdr3_aa: CASSLRLGTQSFPYEQYF

v_call: TRBV3-1/TRBV3-2
clone_size: .
d_call: .
j_call: TRBJ2-1
cdr3_nt: TGTGCCAGTAGCCCCACAATAAATGAGCAGTTCTTC
cdr3_aa: CASSPTINEQFF

v_call: TRBV27
clone_size: .
d_call: TRBD1
j_call: TRBJ1-1
cdr3_nt: TGTGCCAGCAGTGGACAGGGGGTGGGAACTGAAGCTTTCTTT
cdr3_aa: CASSGQGVGTEAFF

v_call: TRBV7-9
clone_size: .
d_call: .
j_call: TRBJ2-7
cdr3_nt: TGTGCCAGCAGCTTAGGCGGACGGCGGGACGAGCAGTACTTC
cdr3_aa: CASSLGGRRDEQYF

v_call: TRBV6-2/TRBV6-3
clone_size: .
d_call: .
j_call: TRBJ1-2
cdr3_nt: TGTGCCAGCAGTTACGGACGGAGGAACTATGGCTACACCTTC
cdr3_aa: CASSYGRRNYGYTF

v_call: TRBV20-1
clone_size: .
d_call: .
j_call: TRBJ1-1
cdr3_nt: TGCAGTGCTCAGACCCGGGGAGCTTTCTTT
cdr3_aa: CSAQTRGAFF

v_call: TRBV21-1
clone_size: .
d_call: .
j_call: TRBJ1-4
cdr3_nt: TGTGCCAGCAGCACGACAGGGTTTGAAAAACTGTTTTTT
cdr3_aa: CASSTTGFEKLFF

v_call: TRBV19
clone_size: .
d_call: TRBD1
j_call: TRBJ1-6
cdr3_nt: TGTGCCAGTAGTGAGTACCGGGACAGGTCGAATTCACCCCTCCACTTT
cdr3_aa: CASSEYRDRSNSPLHF

v_call: TRBV6-2/TRBV6-3
clone_size: few
d_call: TRBD1
j_call: TRBJ2-6
cdr3_nt: TGTGCCAGCAGTTATAGGACAGGCACCTCTGGGGCCAACGTCCTGACTTTC
cdr3_aa: CASSYRTGTSGANVLTF

v_call: TRBV29-1
clone_size: .
d_call: .
j_call: TRBJ2-1
cdr3_nt: TGCAGCGTTCCATCGGTCGACAATGAGCAGTTCTTC
cdr3_aa: CSVPSVDNEQFF

v_call: TRBV27
clone_size: .
d_call: TRBD1
j_call: TRBJ1-1
cdr3_nt: TGTGCCAGCAGGAGACAGGGTAACAGTGAAGCTTTCTTT
cdr3_aa: CASRRQGNSEAFF

v_call: TRBV7-9
clone_size: .
d_call: TRBD1
j_call: TRBJ1-4
cdr3_nt: TGTGCCAGCAGCTACAATTTCGGAACAGGGGGGAGGGAAAAACTGTTTTTT
cdr3_aa: CASSYNFGTGGREKLFF

v_call: TRBV19
clone_size: .
d_call: TRBD2
j_call: TRBJ2-3
cdr3_nt: TGTGCCAGTAGTATAGCGGCGGCGGGAGCCCCAACGCAGTATTTT
cdr3_aa: CASSIAAAGAPTQYF

v_call: TRBV7-9
clone_size: .
d_call: .
j_call: TRBJ2-7
cdr3_nt: TGTGCCAGCAGCGGAGGAGTTTCCTACGAGCAGTACTTC
cdr3_aa: CASSGGVSYEQYF

v_call: TRBV7-3
clone_size: .
d_call: TRBD1
j_call: TRBJ1-2
cdr3_nt: TGTGCCAGCAGCTCAGCCGGACAGGCCTATGGCTACACCTTC
cdr3_aa: CASSSAGQAYGYTF

v_call: TRBV4-1
clone_size: once
d_call: .
j_call: TRBJ2-1
cdr3_nt: TGCGCCAGCAGCCAAGGCCAGTCCCCCTACAATGAGCAGTTCTTC
cdr3_aa: CASSQGQSPYNEQFF

v_call: TRBV6-6
clone_size: .
d_call: TRBD1
j_call: TRBJ1-4
cdr3_nt: TGTGCCAGCAGTTCCCTGGGACAGGGTAGGGAAAAACTGTTTTTT
cdr3_aa: CASSSLGQGREKLFF

v_call: TRBV3-1/TRBV3-2
clone_size: few
d_call: .
j_call: TRBJ2-5
cdr3_nt: TGTGCCAGCAGCCAAGAGTTAGAGGGATGGGAGACCCAGTACTTC
cdr3_aa: CASSQELEGWETQYF

v_call: TRBV7-2
clone_size: .
d_call: .
j_call: TRBJ2-7
cdr3_nt: TGTGCCAGCAGCTTAGGGGGCAGTAGTTCGAAGGAGCAGTACTTC
cdr3_aa: CASSLGGSSSKEQYF

v_call: TRBV2
clone_size: .
d_call: .
j_call: TRBJ2-7
cdr3_nt: TGTGCCAGCAGCGACCCGGGTTTGACGACCTACGAGCAGTACTTC
cdr3_aa: CASSDPGLTTYEQYF

v_call: TRBV5-1
clone_size: .
d_call: TRBD1
j_call: TRBJ1-4
cdr3_nt: TGCGCCAGCAGCTTGCCGACAGGGGGAACTAATGAAAAACTGTTTTTT
cdr3_aa: CASSLPTGGTNEKLFF

v_call: TRBV7-9
clone_size: few
d_call: .
j_call: TRBJ1-6
cdr3_nt: TGTGCCAGCAGCAAGTCGGGACATAATAATTCACCCCTCCACTTT
cdr3_aa: CASSKSGHNNSPLHF

v_call: TRBV5-8
clone_size: .
d_call: TRBD1
j_call: TRBJ2-1
cdr3_nt: TGTGCCAGCAGCGTGGACAGGGGGCTCAGGTTGGATGAGCAGTTCTTC
cdr3_aa: CASSVDRGLRLDEQFF

v_call: TRBV18
clone_size: .
d_call: .
j_call: TRBJ2-7
cdr3_nt: TGTGCCAGCTCTCCGCCTTCAGCCTACGAGCAGTACTTC
cdr3_aa: CASSPPSAYEQYF

v_call: TRBV7-9
clone_size: .
d_call: .
j_call: TRBJ2-3
cdr3_nt: TGTGCCAGCAGCTTATCCGGGATCTTCACAGATACGCAGTATTTT
cdr3_aa: CASSLSGIFTDTQYF

v_call: TRBV3-1/TRBV3-2
clone_size: .
d_call: TRBD2
j_call: TRBJ2-3
cdr3_nt: TGTGCCAGCAGCCGGACTAGCGGGGGTTTTCGGATAGATACGCAGTATTTT
cdr3_aa: CASSRTSGGFRIDTQYF

v_call: TRBV3-1/TRBV3-2
clone_size: few
d_call: TRBD2
j_call: TRBJ2-1
cdr3_nt: TGTGCCAGCAGGGGGACTAGCGGGGGGGATGAGCAGTTCTTC
cdr3_aa: CASRGTSGGDEQFF

v_call: TRBV10-3
clone_size: once
d_call: TRBD1
j_call: TRBJ1-4
cdr3_nt: TGTGCCATCAGTGAGGCCGGCGGGACAGGGTACGCCAATTGGGAAAAACTGTTTTTT
cdr3_aa: CAISEAGGTGYANWEKLFF

v_call: TRBV5-5
clone_size: few
d_call: .
j_call: TRBJ1-5
cdr3_nt: TGTGCCAGCAGCCTCCTTGAGGGGGGCAATCAGCCCCAGCATTTT
cdr3_aa: CASSLLEGGNQPQHF

v_call: TRBV11-3
clone_size: few
d_call: .
j_call: TRBJ2-3
cdr3_nt: TGTGCCAGCAGCCGTGAATCTGACGGAGGGCCCCCGCAGTATTTT
cdr3_aa: CASSRESDGGPPQYF